This TCR beta chain was profiled in a study of blood T cell repertoires in COVID-19. Turning to the study itself: T cells, B-cell-depleted T cells, or PBMCs supplied cDNA or gDNA.

As originally analysed: Amplification with reference gene primers provided the estimates of nucleated cell counts. TCRdb keeps only in-frame clones here, not all; method: immunoSEQ multiplex PCR. The DNA was the basis for D and trimming; V, J and clone size are from that table. Of more than 200,000 clones in the sample, around 83% are singletons; the top ten hold about 8.1%. This clone was seen once. The CDR3 has 15 amino acids. This clonotype originated in a woman between 50 and 59 years old with acute or convalescent COVID-19. Sequencing input: peripheral blood. This chain connects TRBV21-1 to TRBJ2-7; no DNA check was done on the table's D call, TRBD1. TRBV21-1 counts as a pseudogene. CDR3 coding DNA: TGTGCCAGCAGCTGTAAACAGGGGAGCTCCTACGAGCAGTACTTC. It specifies CASSCKQGSSYEQYF.